This T cell receptor (beta chain) appears in the sequencing data of a study of T cell responses to AZD1222 COVID-19 vaccine. Study-level background: Some second doses came at about 4 weeks and others at about 12 weeks; these were pooled.

V dropped 0 bases and J dropped 5 bases, with 13 bases sitting between them. The CDR3 contains 16 residues. CDR1 is MGHRA and CDR2 is YSYEKL in the germline V gene. In the case of this clone: Its matching antigen is unknown.

The table came from immunoSEQ multiplex PCR; TCRdb's copy has only in-frame clones and leaves some out. The table has roughly 140,000 clones, 85% to 95% seen once. General observations from the study: Targeting of unmutated variant regions was reportedly seen in nearly half of spike-specific TCRs. Seropositivity was recorded at baseline in only five to seven AZD1222 recipients. Spike-specific TCRs gained breadth and depth after people received two AZD1222 doses.

Source: peripheral blood, taken on day 0 of AZD1222 vaccination. This sequence joins TRBV4-1 and TRBJ1-4; D call uncertain. The sequence was collected from an adult in good health. CDR3 nucleotides: TGCGCCAGCAGCCAAGATCGAAACCGACGAAATGAAAAACTGTTTTTT. Protein product: CASSQDRNRRNEKLFF.